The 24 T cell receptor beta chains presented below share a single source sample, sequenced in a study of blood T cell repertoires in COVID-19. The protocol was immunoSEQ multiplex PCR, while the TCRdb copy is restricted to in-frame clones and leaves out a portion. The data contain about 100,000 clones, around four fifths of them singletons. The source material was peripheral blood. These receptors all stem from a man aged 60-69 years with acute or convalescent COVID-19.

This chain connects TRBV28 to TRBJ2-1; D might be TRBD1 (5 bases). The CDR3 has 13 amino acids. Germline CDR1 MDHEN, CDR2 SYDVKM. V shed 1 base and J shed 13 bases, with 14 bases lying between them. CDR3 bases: TGTGCCAGCAGTTTATCCCTCCAGGGATATCAGTTCTTC. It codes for CASSLSLQGYQFF. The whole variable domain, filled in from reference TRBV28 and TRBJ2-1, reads DVKVTQSSRYLVKRTGEKVFLECVQDMDHENMFWYRQDPGLGLRLIYFSYDVKMKEKGDIPEGYSVSREKKERFSLILESASTNQTSMYLCASSLSLQGYQFFGPGTRLTVL.

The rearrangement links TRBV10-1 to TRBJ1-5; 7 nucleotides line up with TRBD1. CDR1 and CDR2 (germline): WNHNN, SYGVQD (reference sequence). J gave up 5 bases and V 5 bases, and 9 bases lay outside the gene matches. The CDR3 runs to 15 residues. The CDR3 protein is CASSMIGTEYQPQHF. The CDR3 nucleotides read TGCGCCAGCAGTATGATCGGGACAGAATATCAGCCCCAGCATTTT.

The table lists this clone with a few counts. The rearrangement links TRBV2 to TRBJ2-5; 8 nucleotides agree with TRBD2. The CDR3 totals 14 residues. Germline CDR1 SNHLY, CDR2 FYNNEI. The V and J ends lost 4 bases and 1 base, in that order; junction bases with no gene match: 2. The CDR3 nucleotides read TGTGCCAGCAGTGGCCGGGAGGGCCAAGAGACCCAGTACTTC. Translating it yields CASSGREGQETQYF.

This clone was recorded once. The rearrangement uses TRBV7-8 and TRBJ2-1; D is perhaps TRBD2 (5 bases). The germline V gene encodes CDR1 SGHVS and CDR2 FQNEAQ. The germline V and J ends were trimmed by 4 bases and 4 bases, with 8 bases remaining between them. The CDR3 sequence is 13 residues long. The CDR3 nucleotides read TGTGCCAGCAGCTCCGGACTGTACAATGAGCAGTTCTTC. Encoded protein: CASSSGLYNEQFF. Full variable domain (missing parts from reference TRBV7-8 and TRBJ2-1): GAGVSQSPRYKVAKRGQDVALRCDPISGHVSLFWYQQALGQGPEFLTYFQNEAQLDKSGLPSDRFFAERPEGSVSTLKIQRTQQEDSAVYLCASSSGLYNEQFFGPGTRLTVL.

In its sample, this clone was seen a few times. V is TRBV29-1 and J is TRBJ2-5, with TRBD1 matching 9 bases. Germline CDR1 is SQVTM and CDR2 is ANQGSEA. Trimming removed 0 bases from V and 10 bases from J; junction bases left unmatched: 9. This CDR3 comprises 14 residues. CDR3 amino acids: CSVEDRDRVLGQYF. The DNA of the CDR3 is TGCAGCGTTGAAGACCGGGACAGGGTTTTGGGCCAGTACTTC.

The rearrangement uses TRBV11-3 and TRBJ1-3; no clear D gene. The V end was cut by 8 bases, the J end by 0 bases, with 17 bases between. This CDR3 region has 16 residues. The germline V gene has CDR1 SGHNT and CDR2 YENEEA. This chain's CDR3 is CASGVEVSGSGNTIYF. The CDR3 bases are TGTGCCAGCGGTGTTGAAGTTTCGGGCTCTGGAAACACCATATATTTT.

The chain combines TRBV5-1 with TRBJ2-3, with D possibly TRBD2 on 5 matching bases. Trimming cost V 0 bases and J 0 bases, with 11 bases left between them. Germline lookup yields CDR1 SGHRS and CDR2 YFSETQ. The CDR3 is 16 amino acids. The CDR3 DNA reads TGCGCCAGCAGCTTGGCGTTAGCGCGGAGCACAGATACGCAGTATTTT. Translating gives CASSLALARSTDTQYF.

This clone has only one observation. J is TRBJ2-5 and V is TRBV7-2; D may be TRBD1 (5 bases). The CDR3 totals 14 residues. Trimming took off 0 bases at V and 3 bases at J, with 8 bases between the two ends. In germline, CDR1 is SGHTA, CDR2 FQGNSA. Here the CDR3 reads CASSLAIGEETQYF. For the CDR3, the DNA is TGTGCCAGCAGCTTAGCGATAGGGGAAGAGACCCAGTACTTC.

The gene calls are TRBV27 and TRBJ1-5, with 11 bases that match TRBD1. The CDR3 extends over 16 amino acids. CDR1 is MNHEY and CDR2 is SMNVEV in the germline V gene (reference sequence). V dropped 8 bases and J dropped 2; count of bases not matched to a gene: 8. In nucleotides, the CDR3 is TGTGCCAGCGGGACAGGGGGTTTTCTCGGCAATCAGCCCCAGCATTTT. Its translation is CASGTGGFLGNQPQHF.

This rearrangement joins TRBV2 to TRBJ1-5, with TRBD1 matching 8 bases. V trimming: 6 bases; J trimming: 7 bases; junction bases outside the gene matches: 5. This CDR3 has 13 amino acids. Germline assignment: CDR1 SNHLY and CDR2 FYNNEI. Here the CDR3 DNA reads TGTGCCAGCAGCCGGGACAGGAACCAGCCCCAGCATTTT. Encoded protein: CASSRDRNQPQHF.

CDR3 protein: CASSGTGSSYNEQFF. The CDR3 bases are TGTGCCAGCAGCGGGACTGGCAGCTCCTACAATGAGCAGTTCTTC. This chain joins TRBV11-2 and TRBJ2-1, with D possibly TRBD2 on 6 matching bases. There are 15 residues in the CDR3. V was cut by 5 bases and J by 0 bases, with 11 bases left in between. CDR1 is SGHAT, CDR2 FQNNGV, per germline.

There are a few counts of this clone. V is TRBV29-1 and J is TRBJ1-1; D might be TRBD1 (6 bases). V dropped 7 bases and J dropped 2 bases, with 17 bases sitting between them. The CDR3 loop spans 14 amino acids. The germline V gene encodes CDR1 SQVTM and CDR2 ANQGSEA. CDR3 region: CSAQTQGYNTEAFF. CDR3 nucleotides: TGCAGCGCCCAGACACAGGGTTATAACACTGAAGCTTTCTTT.

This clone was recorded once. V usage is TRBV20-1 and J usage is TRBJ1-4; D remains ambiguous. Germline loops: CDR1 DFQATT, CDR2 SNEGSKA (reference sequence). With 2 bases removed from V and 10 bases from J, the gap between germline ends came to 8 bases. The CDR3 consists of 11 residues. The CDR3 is CSARREPKLFF. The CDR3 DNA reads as TGCAGTGCTAGAAGGGAGCCAAAACTGTTTTTT.

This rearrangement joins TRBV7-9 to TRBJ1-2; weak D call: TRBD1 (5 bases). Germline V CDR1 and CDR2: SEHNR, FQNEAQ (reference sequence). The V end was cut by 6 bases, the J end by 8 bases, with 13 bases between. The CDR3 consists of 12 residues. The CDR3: CASSLGTTGYTF. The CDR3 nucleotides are TGTGCCAGCAGTCTGGGGACTACGGGCTACACCTTC.

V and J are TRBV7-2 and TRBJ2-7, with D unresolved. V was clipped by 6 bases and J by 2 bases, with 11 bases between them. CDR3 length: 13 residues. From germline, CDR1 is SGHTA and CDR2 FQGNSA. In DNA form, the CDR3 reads TGTGCCAGCAGACCCGGGTCCACCTACGAGCAGTACTTC. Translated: CASRPGSTYEQYF.

CDR3 nucleotides: TGTGCCAGCAGTAGGACAGGCCACCCCCTGGGCTACACCTTC. It specifies CASSRTGHPLGYTF. This chain connects TRBV6-2 or TRBV6-3 to TRBJ1-2; TRBD1 agrees at 7 bases. From germline, CDR1 is MNHEY and CDR2 SVGEGT. The CDR3 contains 14 residues. Trimming took 5 bases from V and 8 from J; bases not matched to a gene: 11.

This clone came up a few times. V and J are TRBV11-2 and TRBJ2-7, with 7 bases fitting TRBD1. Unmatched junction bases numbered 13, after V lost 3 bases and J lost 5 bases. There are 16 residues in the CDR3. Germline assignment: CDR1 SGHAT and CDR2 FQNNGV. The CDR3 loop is CASSFGSGGVEDEQYV. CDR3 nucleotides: TGTGCCAGCAGCTTTGGCTCAGGGGGAGTGGAAGACGAGCAGTACGTC.

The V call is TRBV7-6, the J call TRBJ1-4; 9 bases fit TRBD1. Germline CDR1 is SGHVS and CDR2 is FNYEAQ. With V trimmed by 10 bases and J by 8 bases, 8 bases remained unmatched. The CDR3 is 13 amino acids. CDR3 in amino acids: CATAQGAREKLFF. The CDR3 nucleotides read TGTGCCACCGCACAGGGGGCGCGAGAAAAACTGTTTTTT.

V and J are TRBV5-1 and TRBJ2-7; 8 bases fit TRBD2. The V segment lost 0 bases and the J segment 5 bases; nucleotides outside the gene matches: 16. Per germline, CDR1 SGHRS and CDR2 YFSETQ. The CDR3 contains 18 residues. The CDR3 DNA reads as TGCGCCAGCAGCTTGGAAGCGGGAGTTTTTGCGCTCCCCCACGAGCAGTACTTC. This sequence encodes CASSLEAGVFALPHEQYF.

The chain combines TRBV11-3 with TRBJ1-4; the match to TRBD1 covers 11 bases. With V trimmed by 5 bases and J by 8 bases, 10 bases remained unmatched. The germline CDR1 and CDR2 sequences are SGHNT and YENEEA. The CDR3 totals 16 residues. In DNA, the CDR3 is TGTGCCAGCAGCCTAGGACAGGGGGCGACGGAGGAAAAACTGTTTTTT. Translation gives CASSLGQGATEEKLFF.

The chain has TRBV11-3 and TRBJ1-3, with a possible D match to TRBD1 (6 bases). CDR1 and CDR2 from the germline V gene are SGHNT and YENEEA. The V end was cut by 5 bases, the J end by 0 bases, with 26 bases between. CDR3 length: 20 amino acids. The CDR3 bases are TGTGCCAGCAGCCCGAACAGATACGGGGGGGCGACGTTCTCTGGAAACACCATATATTTT. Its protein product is CASSPNRYGGATFSGNTIYF.

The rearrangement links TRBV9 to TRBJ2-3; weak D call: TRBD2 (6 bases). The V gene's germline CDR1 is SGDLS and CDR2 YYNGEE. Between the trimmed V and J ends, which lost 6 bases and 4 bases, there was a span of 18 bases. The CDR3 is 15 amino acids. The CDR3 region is CASTPPTGVSDTQYF. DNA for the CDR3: TGTGCCAGCACCCCCCCAACGGGAGTCTCAGATACGCAGTATTTT.

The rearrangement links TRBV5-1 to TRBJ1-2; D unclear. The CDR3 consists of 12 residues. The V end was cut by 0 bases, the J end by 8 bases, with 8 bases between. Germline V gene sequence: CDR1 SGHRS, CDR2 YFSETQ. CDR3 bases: TGCGCCAGCAGCTTGGACCGGCGGGGCTACACCTTC. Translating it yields CASSLDRRGYTF.

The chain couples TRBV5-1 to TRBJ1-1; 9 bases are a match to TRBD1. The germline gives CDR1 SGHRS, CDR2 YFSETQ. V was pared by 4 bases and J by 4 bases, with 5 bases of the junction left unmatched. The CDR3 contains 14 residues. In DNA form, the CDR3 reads TGCGCCAGCAGCGATCGACAGGGGGGCACTGAAGCTTTCTTT. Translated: CASSDRQGGTEAFF.